The source of this T cell receptor beta chain is a study of blood T cell repertoires in COVID-19. Study in general: The analysed material was cDNA or gDNA that came from T cells, B-cell-depleted T cells, or PBMCs.

Participant age was roughly 18 to 90 years, and participants resided in fewer than 30 US areas. Which cohort a participant joined came from the clinical history participants gave. This CDR3 spans 17 amino acids. Germline V CDR1 and CDR2: ENHRY, SYGVKD. V shed 0 bases and J shed 5 bases, with 19 bases lying between them. In the authors' workflow: Quantification of nucleated cells was approximated via reference gene primer amplification. Profiling relied on immunoSEQ multiplex PCR, and the TCRdb table lists in-frame clones only, not all of them. V and J calls plus clone size are reproduced from that table; the DNA served to infer D and trimming. Among over 250,000 clones listed, approximately 90% were seen once.

The receptor's source is a man between 40 and 49 years old who had recovered from COVID-19. Sequencing was performed on PBMCs or T cells enriched from blood (not recorded which). The genes are TRBV10-3 and TRBJ2-5, with D maybe TRBD1 (6 bases). CDR3 bases: TGTGCCATCAGTGAGTCGACTCGGGGCAGAGGACAGGAGACCCAGTACTTC. Translated, it gives CAISESTRGRGQETQYF.